Shown below are 8 T cell receptor beta chains from a single sample sequenced in a study of T cells in women clearing cervical HPV infection. Assay: immunoSEQ multiplex PCR; the TCRdb copy retains only in-frame clones and omits some. This table holds 25,000 to 40,000 clones. Material for sequencing was blood buffy coat. These receptor sequences come from a woman between 18 and 69 years old with a cervical HPV16 infection that either progressed to CIN3+ or cleared (not recorded which).

The DNA read from the CDR3 is TGTGCCAGCAGTGATTCCGGGACAGGGCCCGGGGAG. Its protein is CASSDSGTGPGE. From start to end, the CDR3 is CASSDSGTGPGELFF. This sequence joins TRBV6-1 and TRBJ2-2, with TRBD1 matching over 9 bases. The read ends 3 residues early relative to the CDR3; the germline J gene fills the gap. In germline, CDR1 is MNHNS, CDR2 SASEGT. This CDR3 comprises 15 residues. V lost 3 bases, J lost 6 bases, and 5 bases stayed unmatched.

The sequenced CDR3 bases are TGTGCCATCAGTGAGCCGGGACTAGCGGGTTACGAG. As protein: CAISEPGLAGYE. In full, the CDR3 reads CAISEPGLAGYEQYF. The chain carries TRBV10-3 and TRBJ2-7; TRBD2 matches 12 bases. The read ends 3 residues before the CDR3 terminus; that terminus is restored from the germline J gene. The V segment lost 2 bases and the J segment 4 bases; nucleotides outside the gene matches: 3. The CDR3 is made up of 15 amino acids. Germline CDR1 and CDR2: ENHRY and SYGVKD.

Remarks on this clone: The read ends 3 residues shy of where the CDR3 ends; the end is completed using the germline J gene. The chain is built from TRBV11-3 and TRBJ1-1, with TRBD1 identical over 9 bases. Germline CDR1 and CDR2: SGHNT and YENEEA. CDR3 length: 15 amino acids. The V segment lost 3 bases and the J segment 1 base; nucleotides outside the gene matches: 3. The CDR3 loop reads CASSLTTGGNTEAFF. Partial CDR3 DNA: TGTGCCAGCAGCTTGACGACAGGGGGGAACACTGAA.

A remark on this clone: Read coverage stops 3 residues before the CDR3 terminus; the germline J gene supplies the remainder. The gene calls are TRBV4-1 and TRBJ2-6, with a tentative D call TRBD1 (6 bases). The V gene lost 4 bases and the J gene lost 1 base, with 11 bases spanning the gap. CDR1 is MGHRA and CDR2 is YSYEKL in the germline V gene. The CDR3 runs to 16 residues. The sequenced part of the CDR3 DNA is TGCGCCAGCAGCCCCCAAGGGGGATCTGGGGCCAACGTC. It specifies CASSPQGGSGANV. The complete CDR3 protein is CASSPQGGSGANVLTF.

This clone ranks as large (0.1 to 1%) in terms of frequency. The read falls 3 residues short of the CDR3 end, and the missing part is taken from the germline J gene. The chain uses TRBV20-1 and TRBJ1-6; D gene unclear. V dropped 3 bases and J dropped 5 bases, with 11 bases sitting between them. This CDR3 spans 14 amino acids. CDR1 DFQATT and CDR2 SNEGSKA come from the germline V gene (reference sequence). Incomplete CDR3 DNA: TGCAGTGCTAGGTCTCAGTTTGATAATTCACCC. Encoded protein: CSARSQFDNSP. The full CDR3 reads CSARSQFDNSPLHF.

With regard to this clone: Read data end 3 residues before the CDR3 end; the end is taken from the germline J gene. The J gene is TRBJ1-5, the V gene TRBV5-1, with TRBD1 as a possible D gene (5 bases). Germline loops: CDR1 SGHRS, CDR2 YFSETQ. V was trimmed by 5 bases and J by 4 bases, leaving 13 bases between them. This CDR3 has 14 amino acids. CDR3 loop: CASSKGEGNQPQHF. The sequenced part of the CDR3 DNA is TGCGCCAGCAGTAAAGGGGAGGGGAATCAGCCC.

A note on this clone: The observed sequence ends 3 residues before the CDR3 terminus, with the missing tail filled in from the germline J gene. The chain couples TRBV11-2 to TRBJ2-7; possibly TRBD2 for D (6 bases). CDR1 and CDR2 from the germline V gene are SGHAT and FQNNGV. There are 13 residues in the CDR3. V shed 0 bases and J shed 5 bases, with 8 bases lying between them. CDR3 region: CASSLDGGDEQYF. The CDR3 DNA, read in part, is TGTGCCAGCAGCTTAGATGGAGGGGACGAG.

Details on this clone: The CDR3 is cut off 3 residues early in the read; its end comes from the germline J gene. The J gene is TRBJ1-1, the V gene TRBV6-1, with unresolved D. V lost 2 bases, J lost 5 bases, and 12 bases lay in between. Germline V gives CDR1 MNHNS, CDR2 SASEGT. The CDR3 extends over 14 amino acids. The CDR3 DNA, read in part, is TGTGCCAGCAGTGAAAGGGCCTCAAGAACTGAA. Its translation: CASSERASRTE. The full CDR3 is CASSERASRTEAFF.